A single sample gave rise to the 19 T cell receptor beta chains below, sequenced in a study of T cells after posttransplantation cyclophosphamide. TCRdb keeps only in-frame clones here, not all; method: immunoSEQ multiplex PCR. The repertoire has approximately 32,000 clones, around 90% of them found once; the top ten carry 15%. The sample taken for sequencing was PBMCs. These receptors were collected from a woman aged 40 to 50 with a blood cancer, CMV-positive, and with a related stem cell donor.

Here the CDR3 reads CASSLVAGGEGNTIYF. The CDR3 DNA reads TGTGCCAGCAGCTTAGTGGCAGGGGGAGAAGGAAACACCATATATTTT. The chain uses TRBV7-2 and TRBJ1-3; 7 bases agree with TRBD1. This CDR3 region has 16 residues. Germline CDR1 reads SGHTA; CDR2 reads FQGNSA. With V trimmed by 1 base and J by 4 bases, 7 bases remained unmatched.

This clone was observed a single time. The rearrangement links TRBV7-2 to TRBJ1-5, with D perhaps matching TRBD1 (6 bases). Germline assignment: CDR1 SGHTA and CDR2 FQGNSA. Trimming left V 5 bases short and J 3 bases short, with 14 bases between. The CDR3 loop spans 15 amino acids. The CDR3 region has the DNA TGTGCCAGCAGCCTGGGACACATTCCCAATCAGCCCCAGCATTTT. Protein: CASSLGHIPNQPQHF.

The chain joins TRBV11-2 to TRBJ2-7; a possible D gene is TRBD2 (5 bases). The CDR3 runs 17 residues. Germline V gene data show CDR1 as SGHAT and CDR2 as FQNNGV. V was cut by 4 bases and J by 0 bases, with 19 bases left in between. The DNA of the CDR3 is TGTGCCAGCAGCTCACTGAGAGGACCCCGGGGCTCCTACGAGCAGTACTTC. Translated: CASSSLRGPRGSYEQYF. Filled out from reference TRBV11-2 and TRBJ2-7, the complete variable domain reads EAGVAQSPRYKIIEKRQSVAFWCNPISGHATLYWYQQILGQGPKLLIQFQNNGVVDDSQLPKDRFSAERLKGVDSTLKIQPAKLEDSAVYLCASSSLRGPRGSYEQYFGPGTRLTVT.

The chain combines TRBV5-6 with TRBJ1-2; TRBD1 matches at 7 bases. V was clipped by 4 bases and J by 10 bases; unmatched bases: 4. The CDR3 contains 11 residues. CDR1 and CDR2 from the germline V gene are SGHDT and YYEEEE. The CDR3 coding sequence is TGTGCCAGCAGCGCGGGACAGACCTACACCTTC. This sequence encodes CASSAGQTYTF.

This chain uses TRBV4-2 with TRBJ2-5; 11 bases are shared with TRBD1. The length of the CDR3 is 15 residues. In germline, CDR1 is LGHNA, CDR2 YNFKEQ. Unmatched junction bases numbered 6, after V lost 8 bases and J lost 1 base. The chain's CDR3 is CASRPGTGGQETQYF. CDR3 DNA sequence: TGTGCCAGCCGACCCGGGACAGGGGGCCAAGAGACCCAGTACTTC.

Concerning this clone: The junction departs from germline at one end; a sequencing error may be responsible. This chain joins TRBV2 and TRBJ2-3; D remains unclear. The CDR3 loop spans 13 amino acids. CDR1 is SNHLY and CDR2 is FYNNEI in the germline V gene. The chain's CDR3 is CASSEAYTDTQYF. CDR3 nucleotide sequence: TGTGCCAGCAGCGAAGCATATACAGATACGCAGTATTTT.

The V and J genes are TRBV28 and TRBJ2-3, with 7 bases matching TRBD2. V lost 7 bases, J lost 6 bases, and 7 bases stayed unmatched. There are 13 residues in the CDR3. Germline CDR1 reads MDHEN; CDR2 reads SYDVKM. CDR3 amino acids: CASNLDSGDTQYF. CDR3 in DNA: TGTGCCAGCAATCTCGATAGCGGGGATACGCAGTATTTT.

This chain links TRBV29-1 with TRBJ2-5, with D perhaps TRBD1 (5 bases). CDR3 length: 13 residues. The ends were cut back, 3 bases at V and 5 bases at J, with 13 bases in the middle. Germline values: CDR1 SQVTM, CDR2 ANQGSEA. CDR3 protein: CSVEGRMTETQYF. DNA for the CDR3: TGCAGCGTTGAGGGGCGGATGACGGAGACCCAGTACTTC.

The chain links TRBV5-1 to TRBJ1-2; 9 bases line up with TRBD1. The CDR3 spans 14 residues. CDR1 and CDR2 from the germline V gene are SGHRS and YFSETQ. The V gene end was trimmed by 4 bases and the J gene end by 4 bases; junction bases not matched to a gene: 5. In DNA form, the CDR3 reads TGCGCCAGCAGCCTAGGACAGGGGCTCTATGGCTACACCTTC. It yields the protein CASSLGQGLYGYTF.

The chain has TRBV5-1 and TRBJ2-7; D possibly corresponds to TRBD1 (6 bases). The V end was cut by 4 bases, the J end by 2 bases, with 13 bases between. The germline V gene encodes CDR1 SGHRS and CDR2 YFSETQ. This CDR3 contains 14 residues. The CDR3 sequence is CASSPGTPTYEQYF. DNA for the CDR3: TGCGCCAGCAGCCCCGGGACACCCACCTACGAGCAGTACTTC. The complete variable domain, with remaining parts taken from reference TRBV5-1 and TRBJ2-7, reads KAGVTQTPRYLIKTRGQQVTLSCSPISGHRSVSWYQQTPGQGLQFLFEYFSETQRNKGNFPGRFSGRQFSNSRSEMNVSTLELGDSALYLCASSPGTPTYEQYFGPGTRLTVT.

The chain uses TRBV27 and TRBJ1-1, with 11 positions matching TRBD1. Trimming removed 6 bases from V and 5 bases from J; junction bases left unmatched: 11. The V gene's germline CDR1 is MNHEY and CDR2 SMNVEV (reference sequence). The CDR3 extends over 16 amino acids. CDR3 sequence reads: CASRTGTGGGWTEAFF. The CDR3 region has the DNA TGTGCCAGCAGAACCGGGACAGGGGGAGGTTGGACTGAAGCTTTCTTT.

The DNA of the CDR3 is TGCGCCAGCAGCTTGCGCAGGGGGGCCACTGAAGCTTTCTTT. Protein product: CASSLRRGATEAFF. The V gene is TRBV5-1, the J gene TRBJ1-1; TRBD1 agrees at 7 bases. Germline CDR1 is SGHRS and CDR2 is YFSETQ. CDR3 length equals 14 residues. J was trimmed by 4 bases and V by 1 base; bases with no gene match: 4.

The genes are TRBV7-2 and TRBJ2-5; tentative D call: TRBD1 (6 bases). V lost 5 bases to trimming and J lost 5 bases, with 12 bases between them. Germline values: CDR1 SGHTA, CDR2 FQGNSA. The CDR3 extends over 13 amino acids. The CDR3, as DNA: TGTGCCAGCAGCCGGATGGACAGCGAGACCCAGTACTTC. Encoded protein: CASSRMDSETQYF.

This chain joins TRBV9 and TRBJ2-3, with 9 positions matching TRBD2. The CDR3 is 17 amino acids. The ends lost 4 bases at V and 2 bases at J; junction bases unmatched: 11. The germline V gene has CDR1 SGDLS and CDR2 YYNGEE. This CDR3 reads CASSSATSGGFTDTQYF. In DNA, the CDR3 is TGTGCCAGCAGCTCCGCGACTAGCGGAGGATTCACAGATACGCAGTATTTT.

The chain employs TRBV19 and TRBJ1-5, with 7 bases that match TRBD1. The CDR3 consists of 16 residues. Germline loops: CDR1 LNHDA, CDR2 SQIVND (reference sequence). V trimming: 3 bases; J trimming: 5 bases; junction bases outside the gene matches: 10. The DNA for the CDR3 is TGTGCCAGTAGTATGCACACAGGGGCCCCTTATCAGCCCCAGCATTTT. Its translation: CASSMHTGAPYQPQHF.

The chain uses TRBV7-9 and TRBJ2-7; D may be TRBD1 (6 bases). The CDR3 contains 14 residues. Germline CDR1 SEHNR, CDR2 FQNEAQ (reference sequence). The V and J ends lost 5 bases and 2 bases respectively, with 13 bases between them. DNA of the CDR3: TGTGCCAGCAGCCCTACAGGGATACCCTACGAGCAGTACTTC. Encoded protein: CASSPTGIPYEQYF.

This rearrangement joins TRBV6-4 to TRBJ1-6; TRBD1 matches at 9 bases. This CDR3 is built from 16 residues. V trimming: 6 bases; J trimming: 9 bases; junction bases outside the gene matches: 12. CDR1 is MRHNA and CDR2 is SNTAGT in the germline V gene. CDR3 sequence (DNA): TGTGCCAGCAGGGATGCCGGGACAGGGTCTTCTTCACCCCTCCACTTT. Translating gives CASRDAGTGSSSPLHF.

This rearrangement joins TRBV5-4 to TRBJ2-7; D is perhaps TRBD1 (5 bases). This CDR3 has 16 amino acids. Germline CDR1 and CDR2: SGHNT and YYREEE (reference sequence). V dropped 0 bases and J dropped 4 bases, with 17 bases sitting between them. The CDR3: CASSLASPDSQYEQYF. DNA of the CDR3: TGTGCCAGCAGCTTGGCCTCTCCTGACAGTCAGTACGAGCAGTACTTC.

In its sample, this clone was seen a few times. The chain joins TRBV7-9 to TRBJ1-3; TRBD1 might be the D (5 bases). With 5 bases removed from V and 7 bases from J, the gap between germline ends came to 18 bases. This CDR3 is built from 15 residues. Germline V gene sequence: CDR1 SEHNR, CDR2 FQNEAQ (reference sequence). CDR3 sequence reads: CASSPRVAGWNTIYF. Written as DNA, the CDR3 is TGTGCCAGCAGCCCAAGAGTAGCAGGGTGGAACACCATATATTTT. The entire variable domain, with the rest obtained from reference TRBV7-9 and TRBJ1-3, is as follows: DTGVSQNPRHKITKRGQNVTFRCDPISEHNRLYWYRQTLGQGPEFLTYFQNEAQLEKSRLLSDRFSAERPKGSFSTLEIQRTEQGDSAMYLCASSPRVAGWNTIYFGEGSWLTVV.